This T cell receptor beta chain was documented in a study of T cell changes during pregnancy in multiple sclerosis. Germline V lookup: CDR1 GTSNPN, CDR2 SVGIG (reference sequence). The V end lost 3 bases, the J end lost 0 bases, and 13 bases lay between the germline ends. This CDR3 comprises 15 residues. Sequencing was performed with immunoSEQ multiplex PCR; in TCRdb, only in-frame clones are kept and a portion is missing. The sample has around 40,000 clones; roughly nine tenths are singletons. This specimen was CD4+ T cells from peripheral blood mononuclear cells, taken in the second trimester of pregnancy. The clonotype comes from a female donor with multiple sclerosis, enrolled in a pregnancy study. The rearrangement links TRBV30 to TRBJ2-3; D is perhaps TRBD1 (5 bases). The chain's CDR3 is CAWRDSPASTDTQYF. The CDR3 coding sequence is TGTGCCTGGAGAGACAGCCCCGCTAGCACAGATACGCAGTATTTT.